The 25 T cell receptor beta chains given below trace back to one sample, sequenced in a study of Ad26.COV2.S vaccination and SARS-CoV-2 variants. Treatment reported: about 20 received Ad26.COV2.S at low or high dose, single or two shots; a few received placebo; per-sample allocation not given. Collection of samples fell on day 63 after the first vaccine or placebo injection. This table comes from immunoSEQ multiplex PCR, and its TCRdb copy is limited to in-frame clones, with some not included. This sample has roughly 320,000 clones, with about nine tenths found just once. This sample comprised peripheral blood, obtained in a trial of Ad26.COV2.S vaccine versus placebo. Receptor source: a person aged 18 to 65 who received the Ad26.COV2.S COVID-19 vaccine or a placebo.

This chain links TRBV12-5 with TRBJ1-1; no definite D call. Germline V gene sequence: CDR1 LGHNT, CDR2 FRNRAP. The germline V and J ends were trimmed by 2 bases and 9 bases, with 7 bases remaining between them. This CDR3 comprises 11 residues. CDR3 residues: CASGLLGKAFF. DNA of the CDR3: TGTGCTAGTGGTTTGTTGGGGAAAGCTTTCTTT.

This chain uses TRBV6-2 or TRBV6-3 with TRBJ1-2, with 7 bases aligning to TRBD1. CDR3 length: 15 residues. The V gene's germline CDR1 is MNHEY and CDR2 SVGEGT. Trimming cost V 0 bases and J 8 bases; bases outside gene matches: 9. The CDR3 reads CASSYSERGQEGYTF. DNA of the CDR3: TGTGCCAGCAGTTACTCTGAGAGGGGGCAGGAGGGCTACACCTTC.

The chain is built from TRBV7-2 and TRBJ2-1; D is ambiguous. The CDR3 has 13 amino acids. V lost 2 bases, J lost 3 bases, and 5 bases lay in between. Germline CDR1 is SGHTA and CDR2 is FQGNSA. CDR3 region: CASSLPVYNEQFF. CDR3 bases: TGTGCCAGCAGCTTACCGGTCTACAATGAGCAGTTCTTC.

The CDR3 protein is CASSQVDVQVGQETQYF. CDR3 sequence (DNA): TGTGCCAGCAGCCAAGTGGACGTGCAGGTGGGACAAGAGACCCAGTACTTC. The gene calls are TRBV3-1 (or the pseudogene TRBV3-2) and TRBJ2-5; D ambiguous. The germline V gene encodes CDR1 LGHDT and CDR2 YNNKEL (reference sequence). V shed 1 base and J shed 2 bases, with 17 bases lying between them. The CDR3 covers 17 residues.

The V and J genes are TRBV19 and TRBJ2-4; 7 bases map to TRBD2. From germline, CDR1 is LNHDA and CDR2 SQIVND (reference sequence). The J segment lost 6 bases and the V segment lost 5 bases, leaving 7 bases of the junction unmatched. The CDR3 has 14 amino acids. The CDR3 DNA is TGTGCCAGTAGTTTAGGGACTACTTTAAACATTCAGTACTTC. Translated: CASSLGTTLNIQYF.

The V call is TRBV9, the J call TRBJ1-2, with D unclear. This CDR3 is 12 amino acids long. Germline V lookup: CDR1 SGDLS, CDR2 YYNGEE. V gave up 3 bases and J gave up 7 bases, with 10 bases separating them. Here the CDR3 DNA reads TGTGCCAGCAGCGCCGAAGTTGCTGGCTACACCTTC. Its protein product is CASSAEVAGYTF.

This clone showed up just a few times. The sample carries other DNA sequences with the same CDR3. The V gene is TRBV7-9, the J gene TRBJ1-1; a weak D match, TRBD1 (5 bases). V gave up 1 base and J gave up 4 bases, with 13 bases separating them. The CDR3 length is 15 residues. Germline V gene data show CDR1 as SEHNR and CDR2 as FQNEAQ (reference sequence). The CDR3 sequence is CASSLVLGVGTEAFF. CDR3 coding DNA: TGTGCCAGCAGCTTAGTTCTAGGGGTAGGCACTGAAGCTTTCTTT.

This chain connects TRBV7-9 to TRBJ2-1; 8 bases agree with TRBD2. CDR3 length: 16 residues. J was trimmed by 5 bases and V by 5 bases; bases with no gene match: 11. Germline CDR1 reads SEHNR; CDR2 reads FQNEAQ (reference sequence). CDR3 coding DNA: TGTGCCAGCAGCCGCTTCGGGGGGGCGAGTAACAATGAGCAGTTCTTC. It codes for CASSRFGGASNNEQFF.

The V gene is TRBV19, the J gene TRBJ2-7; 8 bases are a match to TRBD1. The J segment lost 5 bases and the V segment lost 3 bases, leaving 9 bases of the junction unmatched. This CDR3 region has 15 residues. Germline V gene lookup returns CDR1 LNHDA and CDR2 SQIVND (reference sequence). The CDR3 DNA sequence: TGTGCCAGTAGTATCGGTGACAGGGGAGGTGACGAGCAGTACTTC. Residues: CASSIGDRGGDEQYF.

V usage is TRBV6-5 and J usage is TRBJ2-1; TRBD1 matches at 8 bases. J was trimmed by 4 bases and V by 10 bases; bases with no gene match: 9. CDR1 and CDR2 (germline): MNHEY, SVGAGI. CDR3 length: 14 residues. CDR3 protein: CATEPGQVYNEQFF. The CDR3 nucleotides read TGTGCCACCGAACCGGGACAGGTTTACAATGAGCAGTTCTTC.

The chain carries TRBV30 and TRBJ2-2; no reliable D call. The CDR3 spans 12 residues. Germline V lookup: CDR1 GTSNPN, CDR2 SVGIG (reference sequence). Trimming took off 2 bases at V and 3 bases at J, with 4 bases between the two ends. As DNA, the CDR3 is TGTGCCTGGAGTATCTACACCGGGGAGCTGTTTTTT. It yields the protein CAWSIYTGELFF. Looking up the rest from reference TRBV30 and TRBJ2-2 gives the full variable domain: SQTIHQWPATLVQPVGSPLSLECTVEGTSNPNLYWYRQAAGRGLQLLFYSVGIGQISSEVPQNLSASRPQDRQFILSSKKLLLSDSGFYLCAWSIYTGELFFGEGSRLTVL.

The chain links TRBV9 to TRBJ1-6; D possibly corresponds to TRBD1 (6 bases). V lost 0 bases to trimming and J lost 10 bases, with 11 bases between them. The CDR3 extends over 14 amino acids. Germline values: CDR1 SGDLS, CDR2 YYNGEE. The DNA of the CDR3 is TGTGCCAGCAGCGTAGGGGGGGGCAAATCACCCCTCCACTTT. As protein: CASSVGGGKSPLHF.

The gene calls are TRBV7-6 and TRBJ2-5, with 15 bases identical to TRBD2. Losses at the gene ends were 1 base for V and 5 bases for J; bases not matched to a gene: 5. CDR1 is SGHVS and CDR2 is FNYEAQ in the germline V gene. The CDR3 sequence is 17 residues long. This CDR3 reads CASSLGTSGGARETQYF. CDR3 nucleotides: TGTGCCAGCAGCTTAGGGACTAGCGGGGGGGCAAGGGAGACCCAGTACTTC.

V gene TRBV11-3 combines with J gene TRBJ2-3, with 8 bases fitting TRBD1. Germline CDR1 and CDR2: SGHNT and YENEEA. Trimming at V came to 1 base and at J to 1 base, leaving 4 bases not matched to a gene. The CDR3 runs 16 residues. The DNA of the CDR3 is TGTGCCAGCAGCTTAGCGCCGGGACAGGGCACAGATACGCAGTATTTT. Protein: CASSLAPGQGTDTQYF. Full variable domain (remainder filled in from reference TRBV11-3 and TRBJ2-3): EAGVVQSPRYKIIEKKQPVAFWCNPISGHNTLYWYLQNLGQGPELLIRYENEEAVDDSQLPKDRFSAERLKGVDSTLKIQPAELGDSAVYLCASSLAPGQGTDTQYFGPGTRLTVL.

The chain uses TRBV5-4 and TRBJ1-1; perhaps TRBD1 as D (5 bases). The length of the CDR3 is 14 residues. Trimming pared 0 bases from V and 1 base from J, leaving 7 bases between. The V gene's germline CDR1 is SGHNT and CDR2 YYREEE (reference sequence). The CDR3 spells CASSLGGPNTEAFF. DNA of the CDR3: TGTGCCAGCAGCTTGGGGGGACCGAACACTGAAGCTTTCTTT.

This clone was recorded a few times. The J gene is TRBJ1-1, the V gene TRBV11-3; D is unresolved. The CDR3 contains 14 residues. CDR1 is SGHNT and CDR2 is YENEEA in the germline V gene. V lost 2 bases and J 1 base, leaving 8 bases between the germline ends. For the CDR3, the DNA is TGTGCCAGCAGCTTAATGGGAGCGAACACTGAAGCTTTCTTT. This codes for CASSLMGANTEAFF.

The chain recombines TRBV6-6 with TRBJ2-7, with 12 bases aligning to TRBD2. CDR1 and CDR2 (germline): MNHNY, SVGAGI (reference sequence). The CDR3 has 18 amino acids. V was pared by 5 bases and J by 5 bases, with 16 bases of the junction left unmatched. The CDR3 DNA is TGTGCCAGCAGTCCCTTCCCCGGGACTAGCGGGCTAGGGAACGAGCAGTACTTC. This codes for CASSPFPGTSGLGNEQYF.

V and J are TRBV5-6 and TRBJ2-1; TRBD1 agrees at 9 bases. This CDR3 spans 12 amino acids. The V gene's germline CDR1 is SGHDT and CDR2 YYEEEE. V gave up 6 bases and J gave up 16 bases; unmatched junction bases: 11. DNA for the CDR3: TGTGCCAGCACCAGGAGGGGACAGGGCAATTTCTTC. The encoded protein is CASTRRGQGNFF.

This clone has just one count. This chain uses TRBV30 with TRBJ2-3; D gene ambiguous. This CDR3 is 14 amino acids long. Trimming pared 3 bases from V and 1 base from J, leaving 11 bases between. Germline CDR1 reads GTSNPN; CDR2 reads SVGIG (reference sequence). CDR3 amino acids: CAWRAYPGTDTQYF. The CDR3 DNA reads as TGTGCCTGGAGGGCTTATCCCGGCACAGATACGCAGTATTTT.

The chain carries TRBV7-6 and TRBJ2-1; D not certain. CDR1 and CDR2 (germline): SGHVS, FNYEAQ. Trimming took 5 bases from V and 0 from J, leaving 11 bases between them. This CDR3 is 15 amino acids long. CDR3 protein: CASSPTSSSYNEQFF. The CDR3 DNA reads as TGTGCCAGCAGCCCTACGTCTAGCTCCTACAATGAGCAGTTCTTC.

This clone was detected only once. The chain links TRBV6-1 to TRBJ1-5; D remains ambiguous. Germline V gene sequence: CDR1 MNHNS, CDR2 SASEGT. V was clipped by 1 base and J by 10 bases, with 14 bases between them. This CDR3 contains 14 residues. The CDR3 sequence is CASSEGPGSNPQHF. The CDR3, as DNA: TGTGCCAGCAGTGAAGGGCCAGGTTCTAACCCCCAGCATTTT.

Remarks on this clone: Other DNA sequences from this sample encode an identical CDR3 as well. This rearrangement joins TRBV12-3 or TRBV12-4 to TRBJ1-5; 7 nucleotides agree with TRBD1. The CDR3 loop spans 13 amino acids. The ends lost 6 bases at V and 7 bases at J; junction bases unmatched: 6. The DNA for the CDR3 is TGTGCCAGCAGCAGGGGAGGGGGCCAGCCCCAGCATTTT. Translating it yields CASSRGGGQPQHF.

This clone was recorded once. The CDR3 here is CASNQETFSYEQYF. CDR3 bases: TGTGCCAGCAATCAAGAAACCTTCTCCTACGAGCAGTACTTC. The V gene is TRBV6-6, the J gene TRBJ2-7; the D is unclear. V gave up 7 bases and J gave up 0 bases, with 13 bases separating them. Germline V lookup: CDR1 MNHNY, CDR2 SVGAGI (reference sequence). This CDR3 spans 14 amino acids.

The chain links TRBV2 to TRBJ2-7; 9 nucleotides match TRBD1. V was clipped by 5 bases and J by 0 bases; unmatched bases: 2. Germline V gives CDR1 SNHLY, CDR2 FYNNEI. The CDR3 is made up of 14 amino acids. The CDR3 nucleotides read TGTGCCAGCAGTCTGGACAGGGGCTCCTACGAGCAGTACTTC. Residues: CASSLDRGSYEQYF.

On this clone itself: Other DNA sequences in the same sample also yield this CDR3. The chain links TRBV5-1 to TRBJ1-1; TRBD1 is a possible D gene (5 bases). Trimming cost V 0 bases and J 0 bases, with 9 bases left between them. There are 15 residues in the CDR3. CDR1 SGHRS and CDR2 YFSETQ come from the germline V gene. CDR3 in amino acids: CASSLDRGLNTEAFF. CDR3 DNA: TGCGCCAGCAGCTTGGATCGGGGACTGAACACTGAAGCTTTCTTT.